The entry below describes one TCR beta chain. Sequencing was performed with immunoSEQ multiplex PCR; in TCRdb, only in-frame clones are kept and a portion is missing. The table has 160,000 or so clones, about 90% seen once; the top ten hold 0.95% to 1.5%. Clinical history reported by participants formed the basis on which cohorts were assigned. Trimming removed 4 bases from V and 0 bases from J, with 7 bases in between. The CDR3 extends over 13 amino acids. Germline V CDR1 and CDR2: MNHEY, SVGAGI. The data were taken from a study of blood T cell repertoires in COVID-19. Study as a whole: Sites across the United States, Italy and Spain contributed samples from acute and convalescent COVID-19. PBMCs, B-cell-depleted T cells, or T cells provided the cDNA or gDNA that made up the material.

Specimen: PBMCs or T cells enriched from blood (not recorded which). The receptor comes from a human donor with acute COVID-19. The donor label of this sample is uncertain. The chain carries TRBV6-5 and TRBJ2-7; D gene unclear. CDR3 DNA: TGTGCCAGCAGTTTCCAGTTCTCCTACGAGCAGTACTTC. Its translation: CASSFQFSYEQYF.